This T cell receptor beta chain emerged from a study of cytomegalovirus exposure and HLA in healthy donors. PCR used 60 Vbeta primers and 13 Jbeta primers. Repertoires were generated with immunoSEQ multiplex PCR, while TCRdb's copy carries only in-frame clones and drops some. The top ten hold 1% of the sample, which has hundreds of thousands of clones, 85% to 90% seen once. The V end was cut by 4 bases, the J end by 4 bases, with 14 bases between. Germline V gene sequence: CDR1 MNHNS, CDR2 SASEGT. CDR3 length: 15 amino acids. This clone is a singleton in its sample. The V gene is TRBV6-1, the J gene TRBJ2-1, with D possibly matching TRBD2 (7 bases). The clonotype comes from a woman aged 18-29 years in good health and CMV-seronegative. Input material: PBMCs. CDR3 loop: CASSGGGQIYNEQFF. CDR3 coding DNA: TGTGCCAGCAGTGGGGGGGGGCAGATATACAATGAGCAGTTCTTC.